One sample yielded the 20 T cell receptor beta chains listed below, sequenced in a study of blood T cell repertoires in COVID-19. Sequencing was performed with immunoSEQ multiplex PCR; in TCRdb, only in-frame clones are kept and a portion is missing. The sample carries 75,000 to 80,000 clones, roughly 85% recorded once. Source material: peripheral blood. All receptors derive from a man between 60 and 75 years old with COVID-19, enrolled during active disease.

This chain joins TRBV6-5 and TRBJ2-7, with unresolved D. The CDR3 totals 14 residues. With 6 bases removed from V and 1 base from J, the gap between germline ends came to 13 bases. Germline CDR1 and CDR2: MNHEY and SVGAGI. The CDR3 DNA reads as TGTGCCAGCAGACCAAACGCCGGTTCCTACGAGCAGTACTTC. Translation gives CASRPNAGSYEQYF.

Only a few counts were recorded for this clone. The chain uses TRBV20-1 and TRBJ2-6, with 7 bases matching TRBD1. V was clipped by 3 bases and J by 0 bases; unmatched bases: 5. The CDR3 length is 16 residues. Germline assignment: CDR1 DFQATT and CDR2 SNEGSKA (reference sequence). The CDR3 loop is CSASSQGDSGANVLTF. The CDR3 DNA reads TGCAGTGCTAGTTCCCAGGGGGACTCTGGGGCCAACGTCCTGACTTTC.

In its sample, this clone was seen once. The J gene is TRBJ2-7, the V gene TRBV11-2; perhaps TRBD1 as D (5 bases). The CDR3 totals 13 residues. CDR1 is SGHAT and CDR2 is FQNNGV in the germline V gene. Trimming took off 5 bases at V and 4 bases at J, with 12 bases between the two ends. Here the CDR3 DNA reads TGTGCCAGCAGCAAACTCAGGGTGTACGAGCAGTACTTC. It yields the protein CASSKLRVYEQYF.

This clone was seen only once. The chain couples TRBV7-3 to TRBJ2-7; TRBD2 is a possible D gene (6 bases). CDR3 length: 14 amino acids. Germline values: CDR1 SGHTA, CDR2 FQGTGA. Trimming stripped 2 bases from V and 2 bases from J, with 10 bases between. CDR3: CASSLGGSTYEQYF. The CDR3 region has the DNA TGTGCCAGCAGCTTAGGGGGGTCCACCTACGAGCAGTACTTC.

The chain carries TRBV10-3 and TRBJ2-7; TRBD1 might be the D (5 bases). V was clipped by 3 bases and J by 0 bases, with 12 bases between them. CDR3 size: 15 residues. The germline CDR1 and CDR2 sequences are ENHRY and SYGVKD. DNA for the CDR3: TGTGCCATCAGTGATCAGGGCGGAATCTCCTACGAGCAGTACTTC. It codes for CAISDQGGISYEQYF.

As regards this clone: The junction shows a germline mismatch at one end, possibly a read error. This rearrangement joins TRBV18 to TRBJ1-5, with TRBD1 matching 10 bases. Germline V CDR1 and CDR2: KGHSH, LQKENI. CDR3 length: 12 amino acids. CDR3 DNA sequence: TGTGCCAGCTCACCAGGGACAGGGGCGTTGGATTTT. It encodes CASSPGTGALDF. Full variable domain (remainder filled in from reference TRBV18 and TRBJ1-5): NAGVMQNPRHLVRRRGQEARLRCSPMKGHSHVYWYRQLPEEGLKFMVYLQKENIIDESGMPKERFSAEFPKEGPSILRIQQVVRGDSAAYFCASSPGTGALDFGDGTRLSIL.

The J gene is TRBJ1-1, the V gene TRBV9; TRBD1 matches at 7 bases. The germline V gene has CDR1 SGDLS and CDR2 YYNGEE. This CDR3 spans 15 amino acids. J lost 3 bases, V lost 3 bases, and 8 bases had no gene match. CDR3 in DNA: TGTGCCAGCAGCGCCCAGGGGGGTGGGTACACTGAAGCTTTCTTT. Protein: CASSAQGGGYTEAFF.

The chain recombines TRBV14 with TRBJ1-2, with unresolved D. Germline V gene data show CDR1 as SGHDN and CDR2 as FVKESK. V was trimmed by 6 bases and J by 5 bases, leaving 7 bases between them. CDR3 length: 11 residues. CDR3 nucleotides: TGTGCCAGCAGTCTTGCGTATGGCTACACCTTC. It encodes CASSLAYGYTF.

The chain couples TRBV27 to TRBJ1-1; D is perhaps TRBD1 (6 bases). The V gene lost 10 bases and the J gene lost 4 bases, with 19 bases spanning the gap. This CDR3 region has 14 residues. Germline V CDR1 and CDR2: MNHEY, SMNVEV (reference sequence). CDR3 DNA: TGTGCCACCGCTACAGGGTTTCAGGGCACTGAAGCTTTCTTT. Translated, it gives CATATGFQGTEAFF.

The CDR3, as DNA: TGTGCCATCAGTGACGTCTCAGCGTTCGAGACCCAGTACTTC. Translating gives CAISDVSAFETQYF. The V call is TRBV10-3, the J call TRBJ2-5; D uncertain. Trimming cost V 3 bases and J 5 bases, with 13 bases left between them. The CDR3 is made up of 14 amino acids. The germline V gene has CDR1 ENHRY and CDR2 SYGVKD.

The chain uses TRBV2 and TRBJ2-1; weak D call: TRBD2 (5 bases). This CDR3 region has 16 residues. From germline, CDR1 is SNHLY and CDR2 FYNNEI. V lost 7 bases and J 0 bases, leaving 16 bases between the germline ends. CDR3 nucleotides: TGTGCCAGCAACCCTAGGACTGCCAGCTCCTACAATGAGCAGTTCTTC. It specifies CASNPRTASSYNEQFF.

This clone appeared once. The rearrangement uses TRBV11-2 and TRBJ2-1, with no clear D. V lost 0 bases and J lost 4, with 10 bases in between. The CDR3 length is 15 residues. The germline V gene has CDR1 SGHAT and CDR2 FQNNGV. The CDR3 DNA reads TGTGCCAGCAGCTTAGATCGTGTCGGGTACAATGAGCAGTTCTTC. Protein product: CASSLDRVGYNEQFF.

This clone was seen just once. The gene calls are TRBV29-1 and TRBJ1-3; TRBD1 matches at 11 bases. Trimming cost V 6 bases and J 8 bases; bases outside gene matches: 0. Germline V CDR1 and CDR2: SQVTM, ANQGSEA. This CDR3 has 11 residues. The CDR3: CSVGQGDTIYF. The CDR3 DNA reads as TGCAGCGTGGGACAGGGGGACACCATATATTTT.

CDR3 sequence (DNA): TGTGCCAGCAGTGATGGGCAGATTACTGAAGCTTTCTTT. Its protein is CASSDGQITEAFF. J is TRBJ1-1 and V is TRBV6-1; no reliable D call. The CDR3 is made up of 13 amino acids. The germline V and J ends were trimmed by 3 bases and 5 bases, with 10 bases remaining between them. In germline, CDR1 is MNHNS, CDR2 SASEGT.

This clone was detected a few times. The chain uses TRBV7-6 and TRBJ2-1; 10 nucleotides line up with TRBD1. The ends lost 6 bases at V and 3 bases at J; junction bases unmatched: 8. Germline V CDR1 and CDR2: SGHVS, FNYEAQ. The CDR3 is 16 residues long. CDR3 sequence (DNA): TGTGCCAGCAGTAAAGGACAGGGGGGTAGCTACAATGAGCAGTTCTTC. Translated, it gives CASSKGQGGSYNEQFF.

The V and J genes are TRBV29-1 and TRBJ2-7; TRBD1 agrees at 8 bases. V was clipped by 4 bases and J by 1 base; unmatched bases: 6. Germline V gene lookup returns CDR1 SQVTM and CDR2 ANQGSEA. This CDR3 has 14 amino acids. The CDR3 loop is CSVGPGQDSYEQYF. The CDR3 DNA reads TGCAGCGTTGGTCCGGGACAGGATTCCTACGAGCAGTACTTC.

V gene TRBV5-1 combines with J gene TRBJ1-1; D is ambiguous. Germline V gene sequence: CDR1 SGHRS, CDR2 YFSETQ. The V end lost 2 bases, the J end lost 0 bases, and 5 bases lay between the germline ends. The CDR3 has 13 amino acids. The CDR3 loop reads CASSLYMNTEAFF. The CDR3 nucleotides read TGCGCCAGCAGCTTATATATGAACACTGAAGCTTTCTTT.

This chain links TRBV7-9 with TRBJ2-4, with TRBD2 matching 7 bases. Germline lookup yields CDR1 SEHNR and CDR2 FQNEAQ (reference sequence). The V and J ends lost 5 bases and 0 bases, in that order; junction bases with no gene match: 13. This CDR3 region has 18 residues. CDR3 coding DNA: TGTGCCAGCAGCATGCCCCTTTCTAGCGGACTAGCCAAAAACATTCAGTACTTC. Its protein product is CASSMPLSSGLAKNIQYF.

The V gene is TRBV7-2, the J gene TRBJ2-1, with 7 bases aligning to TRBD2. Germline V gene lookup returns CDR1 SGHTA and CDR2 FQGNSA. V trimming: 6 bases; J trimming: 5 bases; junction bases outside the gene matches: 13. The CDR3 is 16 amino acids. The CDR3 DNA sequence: TGTGCCAGCAGTCGAAGGAGGGGCGGGACTAACAATGAGCAGTTCTTC. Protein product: CASSRRRGGTNNEQFF.

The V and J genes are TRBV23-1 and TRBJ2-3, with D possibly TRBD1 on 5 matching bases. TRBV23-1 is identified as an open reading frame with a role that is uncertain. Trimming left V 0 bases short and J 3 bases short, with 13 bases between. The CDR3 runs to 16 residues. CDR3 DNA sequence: TGCGCCAGCAGTCAATCTCTCAGGGAAAAGACAGATACGCAGTATTTT. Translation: CASSQSLREKTDTQYF.